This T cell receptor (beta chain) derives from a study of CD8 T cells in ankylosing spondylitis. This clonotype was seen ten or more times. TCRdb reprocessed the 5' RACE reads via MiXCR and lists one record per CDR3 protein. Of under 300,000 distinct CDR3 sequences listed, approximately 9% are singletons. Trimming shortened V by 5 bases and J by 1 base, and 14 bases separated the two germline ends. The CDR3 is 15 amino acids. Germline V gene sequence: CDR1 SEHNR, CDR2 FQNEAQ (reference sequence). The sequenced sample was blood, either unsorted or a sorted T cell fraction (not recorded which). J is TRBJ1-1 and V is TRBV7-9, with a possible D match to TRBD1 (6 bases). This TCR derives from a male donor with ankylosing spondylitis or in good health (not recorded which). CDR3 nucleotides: TGTGCCAGCAGCCAAACCGGGACACGGAACACTGAAGCTTTCTTT. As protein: CASSQTGTRNTEAFF. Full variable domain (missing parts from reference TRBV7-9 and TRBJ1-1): DTGVSQNPRHKITKRGQNVTFRCDPISEHNRLYWYRQTLGQGPEFLTYFQNEAQLEKSRLLSDRFSAERPKGSFSTLEIQRTEQGDSAMYLCASSQTGTRNTEAFFGQGTRLTVV.